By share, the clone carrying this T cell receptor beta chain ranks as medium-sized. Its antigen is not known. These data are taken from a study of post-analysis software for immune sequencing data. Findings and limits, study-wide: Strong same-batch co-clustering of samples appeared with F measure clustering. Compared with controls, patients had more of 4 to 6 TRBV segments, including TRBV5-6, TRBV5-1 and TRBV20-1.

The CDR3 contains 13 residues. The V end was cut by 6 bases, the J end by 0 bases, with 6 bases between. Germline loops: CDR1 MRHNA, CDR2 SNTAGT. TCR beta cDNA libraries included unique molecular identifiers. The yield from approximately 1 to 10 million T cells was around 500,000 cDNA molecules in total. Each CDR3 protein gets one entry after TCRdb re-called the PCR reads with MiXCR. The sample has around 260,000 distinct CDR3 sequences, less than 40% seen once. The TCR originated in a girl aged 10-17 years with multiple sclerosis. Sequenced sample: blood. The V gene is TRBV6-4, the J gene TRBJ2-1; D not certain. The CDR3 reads CASSLNSYNEQFF. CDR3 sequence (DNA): TGTGCCAGCAGCCTCAACTCCTACAATGAGCAGTTCTTC.